Below, 27 T cell receptor beta chains from the same sample are listed, as sequenced in a study of response to subunit inactivated influenza vaccine. TCRdb redid the calling of the RT-PCR reads with MiXCR, one entry per CDR3 protein. There are 550,000 to 800,000 distinct CDR3 sequences in the sample; approximately 14% occur only once, and approximately 7% lies in the top ten. Sequencing was performed on PBMCs from blood, taken around two weeks before vaccination. These TCRs come from a man aged 45 to 65 who received an inactivated influenza vaccine.

The chain couples TRBV2 to TRBJ2-4; TRBD2 matches 11 bases. V gave up 2 bases and J gave up 0 bases; unmatched junction bases: 6. The CDR3 sequence is 18 residues long. Germline CDR1 SNHLY, CDR2 FYNNEI. In DNA, the CDR3 is TGTGCCAGCAGTGAAAGGTCTAGCGGGGGGCTAGCCAAAAACATTCAGTACTTC. Protein sequence: CASSERSSGGLAKNIQYF.

This clonotype has at least ten counts. This chain links TRBV5-6 with TRBJ2-3; the match to TRBD2 covers 10 bases. Germline V gene lookup returns CDR1 SGHDT and CDR2 YYEEEE. The CDR3 loop spans 16 amino acids. V trimming: 4 bases; J trimming: 6 bases; junction bases outside the gene matches: 11. The CDR3 is CASSRTSGPPRDTQYF. The CDR3 DNA follows: TGTGCCAGCAGCCGGACTAGCGGCCCCCCGCGGGATACGCAGTATTTT.

This clonotype turned up a few times. The chain has TRBV6-1 and TRBJ2-2; maybe TRBD2 (6 bases). The germline gives CDR1 MNHNS, CDR2 SASEGT. The CDR3 has 14 residues. V shed 6 bases and J shed 3 bases, with 11 bases lying between them. For the CDR3, the DNA is TGTGCCAGCAGCTCCGGGACTTACACCGGGGAGCTGTTTTTT. It translates to CASSSGTYTGELFF.

This clonotype was seen a handful of times. A read error may be the cause here, since a much bigger clone is one base away. The rearrangement links TRBV7-2 to TRBJ2-3; D not certain. The ends were cut back, 5 bases at V and 5 bases at J, with 8 bases in the middle. Germline V lookup: CDR1 SGHTA, CDR2 FQGNSA. There are 12 residues in the CDR3. In nucleotides, the CDR3 is TGTGCCAGCAGCCCCTTCCGAGATACGCAGTATTTT. Translated, it gives CASSPFRDTQYF.

In this sample, this clonotype turned up a few times. The V gene is TRBV7-9, the J gene TRBJ1-4; 7 bases line up with TRBD1. The CDR3 has 14 residues. Germline CDR1 reads SEHNR; CDR2 reads FQNEAQ (reference sequence). J lost 2 bases, V lost 7 bases, and 4 bases had no gene match. CDR3 nucleotide sequence: TGTGCCAGCACCCAACAGGGGACTAATGAAAAACTGTTTTTT. This encodes CASTQQGTNEKLFF.

This clonotype was seen ten or more times. The chain couples TRBV30 to TRBJ2-7; 7 positions agree with TRBD1. Looked up from germline, CDR1 is GTSNPN and CDR2 is SVGIG (reference sequence). V was clipped by 3 bases and J by 3 bases; unmatched bases: 11. There are 15 residues in the CDR3. The CDR3 loop reads CAWRDILGTDYEQYF. CDR3 bases: TGTGCCTGGAGAGATATCCTTGGGACAGACTACGAGCAGTACTTC.

CDR3 protein: CASSSRLIDPDTQYF. CDR3 bases: TGTGCCAGCAGCTCCCGCTTGATAGATCCAGATACGCAGTATTTT. The chain employs TRBV7-8 and TRBJ2-3; D remains unclear. Per the germline V gene, CDR1 is SGHVS and CDR2 is FQNEAQ. V was shortened by 4 bases and J by 4 bases, with 15 bases between the two germline ends. This CDR3 comprises 15 residues.

The genes are TRBV24-1 and TRBJ2-5; D uncertain. V was pared by 4 bases and J by 0 bases, with 8 bases between. Germline CDR1 and CDR2: KGHDR and SFDVKD. The CDR3 runs to 14 residues. CDR3 in DNA: TGTGCCACCAGTGACGCGGCGTACCAAGAGACCCAGTACTTC. Amino acid sequence: CATSDAAYQETQYF.

V is TRBV11-2 and J is TRBJ2-7; D tentatively fits TRBD1 or TRBD2 (7 bases each). The CDR3 runs to 18 residues. Trimming stripped 4 bases from V and 2 bases from J, with 24 bases between. CDR1 and CDR2 (germline): SGHAT, FQNNGV. The CDR3 region has the DNA TGTGCCAGCAGCTCCAGGGGGTTAGCGGGTAGCAAAGCCTACGAGCAGTACTTC. Protein: CASSSRGLAGSKAYEQYF.

This clonotype was seen only a few times. V is TRBV29-1 and J is TRBJ2-7, with 14 bases aligning to TRBD2. The CDR3 totals 14 residues. V lost 6 bases to trimming and J lost 2 bases; unmatched junction nucleotides: 3. In germline, CDR1 is SQVTM, CDR2 ANQGSEA. CDR3 DNA: TGCAGCGTACTGGGACTAGCGGGAGCCTACGAGCAGTACTTC. This encodes CSVLGLAGAYEQYF.

V and J are TRBV2 and TRBJ2-7, with a tentative D call TRBD1 (5 bases). The CDR3 is 15 amino acids. Germline V gene data show CDR1 as SNHLY and CDR2 as FYNNEI. V was clipped by 1 base and J by 2 bases, with 12 bases between them. The CDR3 loop reads CASSEGKGRTYEQYF. The CDR3 coding sequence is TGTGCCAGCAGTGAAGGGAAGGGGCGGACCTACGAGCAGTACTTC. Drawing the rest from reference TRBV2 and TRBJ2-7, the complete variable domain is EPEVTQTPSHQVTQMGQEVILRCVPISNHLYFYWYRQILGQKVEFLVSFYNNEISEKSEIFDDQFSVERPDGSNFTLKIRSTKLEDSAMYFCASSEGKGRTYEQYFGPGTRLTVT.

This clonotype was observed many times. The chain links TRBV29-1 to TRBJ2-2; 7 bases align to TRBD2. V was clipped by 4 bases and J by 0 bases; unmatched bases: 8. Germline V gene sequence: CDR1 SQVTM, CDR2 ANQGSEA. This CDR3 region has 16 residues. Here the CDR3 reads CSVGLADYANTGELFF. Here the CDR3 DNA reads TGCAGCGTTGGCCTAGCGGACTACGCGAACACCGGGGAGCTGTTTTTT.

This clonotype showed up many times. V is TRBV7-2 and J is TRBJ2-3; 12 nucleotides align to TRBD2. Trimming at V came to 6 bases and at J to 1 base, leaving 2 bases not matched to a gene. The CDR3 contains 15 residues. The V gene's germline CDR1 is SGHTA and CDR2 FQGNSA. CDR3 DNA sequence: TGTGCCAGCAGACTAGCGGGAGGCCGCACAGATACGCAGTATTTT. It yields the protein CASRLAGGRTDTQYF. Together with reference TRBV7-2 and TRBJ2-3, the CDR3 gives the full variable domain: GAGVSQSPSNKVTEKGKDVELRCDPISGHTALYWYRQSLGQGLEFLIYFQGNSAPDKSGLPSDRFSAERTGGSVSTLTIQRTQQEDSAVYLCASRLAGGRTDTQYFGPGTRLTVL.

The rearrangement links TRBV12-5 to TRBJ2-7; possible D gene TRBD2, 5 bases. In germline, CDR1 is LGHNT, CDR2 FRNRAP. With 5 bases removed from V and 2 bases from J, the gap between germline ends came to 10 bases. CDR3 length equals 13 residues. The CDR3 reads CASGPDGTYEQYF. As DNA, the CDR3 is TGTGCTAGTGGTCCGGACGGGACCTACGAGCAGTACTTC.

The chain combines TRBV21-1 with TRBJ1-1; the table gives TRBD1 as D, unverified against the DNA. TRBV21-1 is marked as a pseudogene. This CDR3 has 14 residues. CDR3 coding DNA: TGTGCCAGCGGAGCCAAACAGGGGGACACTGAAGCTTTCTTT. This codes for CASGAKQGDTEAFF.

This clonotype was found a few times. The chain recombines TRBV7-9 with TRBJ2-1, with D unresolved. Trimming cost V 1 base and J 9 bases, with 13 bases left between them. CDR1 and CDR2 from the germline V gene are SEHNR and FQNEAQ (reference sequence). CDR3 length: 14 residues. The CDR3 is CASSLDLRLLEQFF. Written as DNA, the CDR3 is TGTGCCAGCAGCTTAGACCTTCGGTTACTTGAGCAGTTCTTC. The variable domain in full, completed from reference TRBV7-9 and TRBJ2-1, reads DTGVSQNPRHKITKRGQNVTFRCDPISEHNRLYWYRQTLGQGPEFLTYFQNEAQLEKSRLLSDRFSAERPKGSFSTLEIQRTEQGDSAMYLCASSLDLRLLEQFFGPGTRLTVL.

V is TRBV6-1 and J is TRBJ2-7; the D is unclear. Germline lookup yields CDR1 MNHNS and CDR2 SASEGT. Trimming cost V 5 bases and J 0 bases, with 14 bases left between them. CDR3 size: 15 residues. The CDR3 region has the DNA TGTGCCAGCAGTAAGGACCCGAATCCCTCCTACGAGCAGTACTTC. Translation: CASSKDPNPSYEQYF.

Of note for this clonotype: The junction does not match germline at one end; this may be a read error. The chain combines TRBV4-3 with TRBJ2-3, with 9 nucleotides matching TRBD2. The germline gives CDR1 LGHNA, CDR2 YSLEER. The length of the CDR3 is 16 residues. CDR3 coding DNA: TGCGCCAGCAGCCAAGAGATTAGCGGGAGTTTGTATACGCATTATTTT. As protein: CASSQEISGSLYTHYF.

This chain joins TRBV7-9 and TRBJ2-7; no reliable D call. This CDR3 region has 13 residues. V lost 1 base to trimming and J lost 3 bases, with 7 bases between them. The germline V gene encodes CDR1 SEHNR and CDR2 FQNEAQ (reference sequence). CDR3 residues: CASSLDVSYEQYF. CDR3 in DNA: TGTGCCAGCAGCTTAGATGTCAGCTACGAGCAGTACTTC.

This clonotype was detected a few times. This chain connects TRBV18 to TRBJ1-5; D gene uncertain. Germline V gene data show CDR1 as KGHSH and CDR2 as LQKENI. V was clipped by 3 bases and J by 4 bases, with 10 bases between them. This CDR3 spans 14 amino acids. The CDR3 sequence: CASSPEPQNQPQHF. CDR3 nucleotides: TGTGCCAGCTCACCGGAGCCACAAAATCAGCCCCAGCATTTT.

The rearrangement uses TRBV4-2 and TRBJ2-7, with D tentatively TRBD2 (5 bases). With 0 bases removed from V and 3 bases from J, the gap between germline ends came to 12 bases. This CDR3 has 15 residues. Germline V lookup: CDR1 LGHNA, CDR2 YNFKEQ. CDR3 region: CASSQDGGGHYEQYF. The CDR3, as DNA: TGTGCCAGCAGCCAAGATGGCGGCGGGCACTACGAGCAGTACTTC.

This chain links TRBV4-1 with TRBJ1-2; the match to TRBD1 covers 10 bases. After removal of 4 bases from V and 6 bases from J, the junction contained 8 bases not matched to a gene. CDR1 MGHRA and CDR2 YSYEKL come from the germline V gene. The CDR3 is 15 amino acids. In DNA, the CDR3 is TGCGCCAGCAGCCGAATCGGGACAGGGGCGGATGGCTACACCTTC. Protein sequence: CASSRIGTGADGYTF.

The chain has TRBV12-3 or TRBV12-4 and TRBJ2-7, with D tentatively TRBD1 (6 bases). V dropped 8 bases and J dropped 5 bases, with 10 bases sitting between them. The CDR3 has 11 residues. The CDR3 nucleotides are TGTGCCAGCGGCCAGGGGAACGAGCAGTACTTC. It is translated as CASGQGNEQYF.

This clonotype showed up just a few times. CDR3 DNA sequence: TGTGCCAGCAGTTTCCCCCGGGGAGCGTCACTTTCCTACGAGCAGTACTTC. This gives the protein CASSFPRGASLSYEQYF. This chain links TRBV28 with TRBJ2-7; possibly TRBD2 for D (5 bases). Germline loops: CDR1 MDHEN, CDR2 SYDVKM. V was shortened by 3 bases and J by 1 base, with 19 bases between the two germline ends. The CDR3 spans 17 residues.

In regard to this clonotype: The junction departs from the called germline gene at one end, perhaps through a read error. The chain joins TRBV25-1 to TRBJ2-5; D is undetermined. The CDR3 is 15 amino acids. CDR1 MGHDK and CDR2 SYGVNS come from the germline V gene. CDR3 region: CASSEWRFAAETHYF. The CDR3 region has the DNA TGTGCCAGCAGTGAATGGCGGTTTGCGGCAGAGACCCACTACTTC.

The gene calls are TRBV20-1 and TRBJ1-1; the D is unclear. V was clipped by 3 bases and J by 0 bases, with 8 bases between them. CDR1 DFQATT and CDR2 SNEGSKA come from the germline V gene (reference sequence). This CDR3 region has 13 residues. The CDR3 sequence: CSASLGMNTEAFF. Written as DNA, the CDR3 is TGCAGTGCTAGCCTAGGAATGAACACTGAAGCTTTCTTT.

This clonotype has more than one count but fewer than ten. V usage is TRBV4-1 and J usage is TRBJ1-1; D remains ambiguous. The germline V and J ends were trimmed by 1 base and 0 bases, with 9 bases remaining between them. Germline CDR1 reads MGHRA; CDR2 reads YSYEKL. The CDR3 loop spans 15 amino acids. The CDR3 loop reads CASSQVGEVNTEAFF. As DNA, the CDR3 is TGCGCCAGCAGCCAAGTTGGGGAGGTGAACACTGAAGCTTTCTTT.